This T cell receptor (beta chain) derives from a study of CD8+ T cells in alopecia areata. Study context: The duration of tofacitinib was 6 to 18 months, with 6 months off drug afterward.

As the sequencing template, cDNA was produced by extracting RNA and reverse transcribing it. Method: immunoSEQ multiplex PCR; TCRdb's copy keeps in-frame clones and lacks some. The profile shows over 200,000 clones, 50% to 70% of them singletons. This CDR3 has 14 residues. Trimming took 0 bases from V and 1 from J, leaving 9 bases between them. Germline lookup yields CDR1 SQVTM and CDR2 ANQGSEA. The study team obtained lesional scalp punch biopsies and peripheral blood from alopecia areata patients. The receptor's source is a human donor with alopecia areata. This chain joins TRBV29-1 and TRBJ2-5, with unresolved D. Sequences were derived from CD4+ T cells sorted from blood, sampled at week 0. CDR3: CSVEEGNSQETQYF. In DNA, the CDR3 is TGCAGCGTTGAAGAAGGGAACAGCCAAGAGACCCAGTACTTC.